These 10 T cell receptor beta chains share one sample of origin, sequenced in a study of CD8 T cells in Susac syndrome. RNA, at about 0.45 to 1 ug, was reverse transcribed with random hexamers. MiXCR, applied by TCRdb to the immunoSEQ multiplex PCR reads, yields one record per CDR3 protein. The table lists more than 150,000 distinct CDR3 sequences, around 95% of them singletons. Source material: CD4+ T cells from PBMCs. These receptors were collected from a human donor in good health.

This clonotype appeared a single time. The chain is built from TRBV6-6 and TRBJ2-5; 8 positions match TRBD2. With 7 bases clipped from V and 1 base from J, the junction kept 2 bases outside the gene matches. This CDR3 has 13 amino acids. CDR1 and CDR2 (germline): MNHNY, SVGAGI (reference sequence). The CDR3, as DNA: TGTGCCAGCACAGCGGGGGTCCAAGAGACCCAGTACTTC. Translating it yields CASTAGVQETQYF.

The CDR3 coding sequence is TGTGCCAGCAGCCAAGTTTCCGGAGACAATGAGCAGTTCTTC. It yields the protein CASSQVSGDNEQFF. This chain joins TRBV3-1 and TRBJ2-1, with D unclear. The CDR3 sequence is 14 residues long. The V gene lost 1 base and the J gene lost 5 bases, with 9 bases spanning the gap. Germline lookup yields CDR1 LGHDT and CDR2 YNNKEL (reference sequence).

CDR3 sequence: CASSLFRRAEAFF. The CDR3 nucleotides read TGTGCCAGCAGTTTATTCAGGAGGGCTGAAGCTTTCTTT. The chain links TRBV12-3 or TRBV12-4 to TRBJ1-1; D is unclear. The CDR3 sequence is 13 residues long. V shed 2 bases and J shed 6 bases, with 10 bases lying between them.

CDR3 DNA sequence: TGCGCCAGCAGCCAGGGGGCAGGCCTCTACGAGCAGTACTTC. Amino acid sequence: CASSQGAGLYEQYF. The rearrangement uses TRBV4-3 and TRBJ2-7, with TRBD1 as a possible D gene (6 bases). Germline V lookup: CDR1 LGHNA, CDR2 YSLEER. Between the trimmed V and J ends, which lost 3 bases and 3 bases, there was a span of 12 bases. There are 14 residues in the CDR3.

J is TRBJ2-1 and V is TRBV20-1; unclear D gene. The germline V gene encodes CDR1 DFQATT and CDR2 SNEGSKA (reference sequence). The CDR3 sequence is 12 residues long. Trimming took off 5 bases at V and 3 bases at J, with 8 bases between the two ends. CDR3 DNA sequence: TGCAGTGCTCGGACGGTCTACAATGAGCAGTTCTTC. It yields the protein CSARTVYNEQFF.

This clonotype has a handful of counts. This chain links TRBV28 with TRBJ2-5; maybe TRBD2 (5 bases). Trimming pared 5 bases from V and 5 bases from J, leaving 12 bases between. Germline V gene data show CDR1 as MDHEN and CDR2 as SYDVKM. The CDR3 is made up of 13 amino acids. This CDR3 reads CASSPERGETQYF. The CDR3 DNA is TGTGCCAGCAGTCCCGAGCGCGGGGAGACCCAGTACTTC.

The rearrangement joins TRBV4-3 to TRBJ2-7; TRBD1 aligns across 9 bases. V was clipped by 0 bases and J by 3 bases; unmatched bases: 6. CDR1 and CDR2 from the germline V gene are LGHNA and YSLEER. The CDR3 runs to 16 residues. CDR3 amino acids: CASSQDFRTGDYEQYF. The CDR3 DNA follows: TGCGCCAGCAGCCAAGATTTTAGGACAGGGGACTACGAGCAGTACTTC.

Regarding this clonotype: Sequence at one end of the junction differs from germline and may be a read error. This sequence joins TRBV7-7 and TRBJ2-1; possibly TRBD1 for D (6 bases). The germline CDR1 and CDR2 sequences are SSHAT and FNYEAQ (reference sequence). The CDR3 covers 15 residues. CDR3 sequence reads: CASSLGGTSYNEQFF. CDR3 DNA: TGTGCTAGCAGCTTAGGGGGAACGTCTTACAATGAGCAGTTCTTC.

The chain combines TRBV20-1 with TRBJ2-7; maybe TRBD2 (5 bases). Germline CDR1 DFQATT, CDR2 SNEGSKA (reference sequence). This CDR3 is 11 amino acids long. V was cut by 6 bases and J by 3 bases, with 9 bases left in between. The CDR3 sequence is CSAPEGYEQYF. CDR3 coding DNA: TGCAGTGCACCCGAGGGCTACGAGCAGTACTTC.

The genes are TRBV7-2 and TRBJ2-1, with 7 bases lining up with TRBD2. Germline V gene sequence: CDR1 SGHTA, CDR2 FQGNSA. V lost 1 base, J lost 9 bases, and 6 bases stayed unmatched. The CDR3 sequence is 14 residues long. In DNA, the CDR3 is TGTGCCAGCAGCTTAGGCTCTACGGGGGGTGAGCAGTTCTTC. This gives the protein CASSLGSTGGEQFF.